This paragraph covers one T cell receptor beta chain sequence. The sample is drawn from a study of blood T cell repertoires in COVID-19. Study-level background: COVID-19 samples collected from the United States, Italy and Spain covered acute and convalescent phases.

There are 14 residues in the CDR3. How the authors handled the data: It was from reference gene primer amplification that nucleated cell counts were estimated. The method was immunoSEQ multiplex PCR; TCRdb's version includes in-frame clones alone and lacks a portion of them. Clone size and the V and J calls come from that table; the DNA yielded D and trimming. The sample consists of around 26,000 clones, roughly nine tenths of them appearing once. The source material was peripheral blood. The sequence was obtained from a human donor with active COVID-19. The donor label of this sample is uncertain. The rearrangement joins TRBV21-1 to TRBJ1-6. TRBV21-1 constitutes a pseudogene. CDR3 DNA: TGTGCCAGCAGCAACCGGGAAAATAATTCACCCCTCCACTTT. Its translation is CASSNRENNSPLHF.